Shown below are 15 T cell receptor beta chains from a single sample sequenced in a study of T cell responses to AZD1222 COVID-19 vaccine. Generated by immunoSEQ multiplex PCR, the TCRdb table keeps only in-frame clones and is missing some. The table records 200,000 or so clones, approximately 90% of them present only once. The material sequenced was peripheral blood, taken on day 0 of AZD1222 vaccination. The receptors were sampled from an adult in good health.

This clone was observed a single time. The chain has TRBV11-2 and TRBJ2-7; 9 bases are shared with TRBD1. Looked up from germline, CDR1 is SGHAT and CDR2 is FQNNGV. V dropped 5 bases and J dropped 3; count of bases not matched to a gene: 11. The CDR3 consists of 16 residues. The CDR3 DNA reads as TGTGCCAGCAGCCGAGATACCGGGACAGGGTTCTACGAGCAGTACTTC. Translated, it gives CASSRDTGTGFYEQYF.

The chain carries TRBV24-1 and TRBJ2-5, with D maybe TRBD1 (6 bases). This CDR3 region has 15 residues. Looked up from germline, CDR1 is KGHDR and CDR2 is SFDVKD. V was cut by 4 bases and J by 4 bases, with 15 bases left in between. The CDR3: CATSDPQGVGETQYF. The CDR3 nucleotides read TGTGCCACCAGTGACCCACAGGGTGTAGGAGAGACCCAGTACTTC.

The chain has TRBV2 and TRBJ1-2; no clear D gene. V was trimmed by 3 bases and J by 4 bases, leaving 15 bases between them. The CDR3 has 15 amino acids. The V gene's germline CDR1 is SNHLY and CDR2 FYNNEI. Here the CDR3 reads CASSDLLRELYGYTF. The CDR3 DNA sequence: TGTGCCAGCAGTGATCTCCTAAGGGAACTCTATGGCTACACCTTC.

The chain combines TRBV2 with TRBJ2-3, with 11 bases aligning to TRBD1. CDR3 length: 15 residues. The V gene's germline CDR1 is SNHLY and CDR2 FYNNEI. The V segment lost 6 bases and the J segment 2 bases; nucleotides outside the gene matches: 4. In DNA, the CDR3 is TGTGCCAGCAGACCCGGACAGGGGGCCACAGATACGCAGTATTTT. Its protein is CASRPGQGATDTQYF.

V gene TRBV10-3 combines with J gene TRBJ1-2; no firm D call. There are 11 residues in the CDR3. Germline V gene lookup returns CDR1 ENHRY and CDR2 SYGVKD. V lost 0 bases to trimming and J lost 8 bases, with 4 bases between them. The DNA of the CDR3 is TGTGCCATCAGTGAGTCAGGAGGCTACACCTTC. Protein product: CAISESGGYTF.

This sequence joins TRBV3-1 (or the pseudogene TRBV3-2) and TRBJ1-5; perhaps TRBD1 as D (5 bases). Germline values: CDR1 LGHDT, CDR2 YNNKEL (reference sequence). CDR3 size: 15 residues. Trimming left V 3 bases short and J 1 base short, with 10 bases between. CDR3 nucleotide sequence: TGTGCCAGCAGCCACGCTGGGGGGAGCAATCAGCCCCAGCATTTT. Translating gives CASSHAGGSNQPQHF.

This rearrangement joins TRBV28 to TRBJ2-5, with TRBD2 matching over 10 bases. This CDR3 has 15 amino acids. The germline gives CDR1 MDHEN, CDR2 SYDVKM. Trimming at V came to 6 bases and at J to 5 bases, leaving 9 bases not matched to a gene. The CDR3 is CASRRSGRAGETQYF. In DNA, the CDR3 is TGTGCCAGCAGGAGAAGCGGGAGGGCCGGGGAGACCCAGTACTTC.

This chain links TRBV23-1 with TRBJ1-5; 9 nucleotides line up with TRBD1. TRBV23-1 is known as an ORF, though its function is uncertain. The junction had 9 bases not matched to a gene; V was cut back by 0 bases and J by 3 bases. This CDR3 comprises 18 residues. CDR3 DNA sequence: TGCGCCAGCAGTCAATCGGACAGGGGTACTTTGGACAATCAGCCCCAGCATTTT. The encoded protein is CASSQSDRGTLDNQPQHF.

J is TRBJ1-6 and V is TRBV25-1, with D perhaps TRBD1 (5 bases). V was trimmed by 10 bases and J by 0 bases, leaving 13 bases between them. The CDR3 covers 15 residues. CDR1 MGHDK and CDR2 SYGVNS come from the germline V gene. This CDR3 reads CATTEGSSYNSPLHF. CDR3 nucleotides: TGTGCCACCACAGAGGGGAGCTCCTATAATTCACCCCTCCACTTT.

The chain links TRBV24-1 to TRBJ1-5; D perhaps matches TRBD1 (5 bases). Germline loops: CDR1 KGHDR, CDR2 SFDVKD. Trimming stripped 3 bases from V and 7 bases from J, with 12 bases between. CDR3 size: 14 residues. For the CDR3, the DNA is TGTGCCACCAGTGATCCGCGGGGGTTCCAGCCCCAGCATTTT. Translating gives CATSDPRGFQPQHF.

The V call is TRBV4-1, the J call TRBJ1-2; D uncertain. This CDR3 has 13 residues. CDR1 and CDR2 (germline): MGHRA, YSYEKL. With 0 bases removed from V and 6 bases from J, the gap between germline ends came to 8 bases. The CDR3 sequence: CASSQDIGNGYTF. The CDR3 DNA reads TGCGCCAGCAGCCAAGATATAGGAAATGGCTACACCTTC.

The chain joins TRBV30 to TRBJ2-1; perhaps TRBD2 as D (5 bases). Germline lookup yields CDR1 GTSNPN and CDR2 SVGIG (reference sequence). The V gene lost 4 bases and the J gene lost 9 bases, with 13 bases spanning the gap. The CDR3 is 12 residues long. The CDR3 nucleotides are TGTGCCTGGAACTTACTAGAGGGTGAGCAGTTCTTC. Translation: CAWNLLEGEQFF.

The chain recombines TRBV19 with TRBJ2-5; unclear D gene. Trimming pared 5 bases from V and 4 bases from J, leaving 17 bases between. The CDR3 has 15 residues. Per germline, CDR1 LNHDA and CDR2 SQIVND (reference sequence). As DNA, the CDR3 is TGTGCCAGTAGTTCTCGACCGTTTCAAGGAGAGACCCAGTACTTC. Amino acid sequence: CASSSRPFQGETQYF.

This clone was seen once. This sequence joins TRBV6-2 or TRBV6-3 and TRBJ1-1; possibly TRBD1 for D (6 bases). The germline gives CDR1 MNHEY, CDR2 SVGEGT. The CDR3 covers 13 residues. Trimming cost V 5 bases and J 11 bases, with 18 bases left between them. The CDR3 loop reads CASSPGQGTSAFF. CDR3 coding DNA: TGTGCCAGCAGTCCGGGACAAGGAACTTCGGCTTTCTTT.

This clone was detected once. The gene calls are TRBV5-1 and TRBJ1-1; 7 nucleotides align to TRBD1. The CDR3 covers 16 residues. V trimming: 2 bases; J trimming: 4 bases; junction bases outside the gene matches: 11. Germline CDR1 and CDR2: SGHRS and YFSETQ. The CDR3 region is CASSLGQVMGVTEAFF. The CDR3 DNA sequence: TGCGCCAGCAGCTTAGGACAGGTTATGGGCGTCACTGAAGCTTTCTTT.